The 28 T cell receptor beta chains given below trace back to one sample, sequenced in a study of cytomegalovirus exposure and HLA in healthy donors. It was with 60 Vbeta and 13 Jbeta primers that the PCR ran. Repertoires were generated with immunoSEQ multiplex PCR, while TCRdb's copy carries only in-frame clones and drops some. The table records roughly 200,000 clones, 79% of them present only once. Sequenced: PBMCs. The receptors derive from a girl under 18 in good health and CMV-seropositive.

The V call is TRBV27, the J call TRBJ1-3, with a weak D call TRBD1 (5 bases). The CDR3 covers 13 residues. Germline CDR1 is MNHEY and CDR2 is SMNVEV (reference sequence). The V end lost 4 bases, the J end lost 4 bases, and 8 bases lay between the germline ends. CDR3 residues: CASSSSGGNTIYF. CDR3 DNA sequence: TGTGCCAGCAGTTCCTCAGGGGGAAACACCATATATTTT.

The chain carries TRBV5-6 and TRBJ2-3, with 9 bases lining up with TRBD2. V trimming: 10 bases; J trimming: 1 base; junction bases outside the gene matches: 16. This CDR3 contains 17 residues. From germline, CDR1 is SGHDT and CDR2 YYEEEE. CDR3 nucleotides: TGTGCCTCCCGGACGGCGGGGGGGCCGTTGGGCACAGATACGCAGTATTTT. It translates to CASRTAGGPLGTDTQYF.

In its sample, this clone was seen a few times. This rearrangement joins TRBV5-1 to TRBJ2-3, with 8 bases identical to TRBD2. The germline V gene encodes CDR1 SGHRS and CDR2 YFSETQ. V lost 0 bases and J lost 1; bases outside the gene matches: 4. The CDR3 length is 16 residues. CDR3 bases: TGCGCCAGCAGCTTGGGACCAGCGGGGGGCACAGATACGCAGTATTTT. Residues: CASSLGPAGGTDTQYF.

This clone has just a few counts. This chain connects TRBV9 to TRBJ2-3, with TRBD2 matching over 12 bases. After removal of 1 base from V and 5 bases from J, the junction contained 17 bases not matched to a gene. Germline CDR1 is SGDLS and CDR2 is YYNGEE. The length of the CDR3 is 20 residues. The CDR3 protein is CASSVRGSGSSGGALDTQYF. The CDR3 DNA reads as TGTGCCAGCAGCGTAAGGGGTTCGGGCTCTAGCGGGGGGGCATTAGATACGCAGTATTTT.

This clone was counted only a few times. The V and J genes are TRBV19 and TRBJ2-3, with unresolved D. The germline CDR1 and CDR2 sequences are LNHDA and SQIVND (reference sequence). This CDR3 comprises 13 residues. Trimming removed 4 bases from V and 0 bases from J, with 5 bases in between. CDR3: CASSTTSTDTQYF. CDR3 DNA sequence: TGTGCCAGTAGTACCACTAGCACAGATACGCAGTATTTT.

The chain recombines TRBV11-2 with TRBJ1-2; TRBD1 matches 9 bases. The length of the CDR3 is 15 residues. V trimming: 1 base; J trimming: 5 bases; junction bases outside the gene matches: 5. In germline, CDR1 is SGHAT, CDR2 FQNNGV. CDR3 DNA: TGTGCCAGCAGCTTAGTCGGGACAGGGAGATATGGCTACACCTTC. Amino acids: CASSLVGTGRYGYTF.

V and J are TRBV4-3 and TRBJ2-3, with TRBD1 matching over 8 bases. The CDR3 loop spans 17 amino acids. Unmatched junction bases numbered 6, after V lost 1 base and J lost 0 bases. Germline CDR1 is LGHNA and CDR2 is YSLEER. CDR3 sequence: CASSQARQGTSTDTQYF. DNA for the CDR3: TGCGCCAGCAGCCAAGCCCGACAGGGGACTAGCACAGATACGCAGTATTTT.

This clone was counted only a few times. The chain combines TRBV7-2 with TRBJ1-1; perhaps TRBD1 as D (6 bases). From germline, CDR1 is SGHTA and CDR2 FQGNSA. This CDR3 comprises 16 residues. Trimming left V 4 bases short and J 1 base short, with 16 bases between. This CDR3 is CASSSNTGTQNTEAFF. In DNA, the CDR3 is TGTGCCAGCAGCTCAAATACCGGGACACAGAACACTGAAGCTTTCTTT.

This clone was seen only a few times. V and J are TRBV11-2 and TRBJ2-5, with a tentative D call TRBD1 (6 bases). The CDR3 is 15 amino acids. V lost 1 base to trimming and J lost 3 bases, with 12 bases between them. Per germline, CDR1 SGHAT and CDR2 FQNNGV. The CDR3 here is CASSLGGTPKETQYF. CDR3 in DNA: TGTGCCAGCAGCTTAGGAGGGACACCCAAAGAGACCCAGTACTTC.

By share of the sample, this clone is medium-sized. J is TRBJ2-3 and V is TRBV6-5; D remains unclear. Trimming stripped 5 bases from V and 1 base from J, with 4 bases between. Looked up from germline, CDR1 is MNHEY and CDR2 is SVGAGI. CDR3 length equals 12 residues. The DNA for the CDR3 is TGTGCCAGCAGTCCGGGCACAGATACGCAGTATTTT. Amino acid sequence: CASSPGTDTQYF.

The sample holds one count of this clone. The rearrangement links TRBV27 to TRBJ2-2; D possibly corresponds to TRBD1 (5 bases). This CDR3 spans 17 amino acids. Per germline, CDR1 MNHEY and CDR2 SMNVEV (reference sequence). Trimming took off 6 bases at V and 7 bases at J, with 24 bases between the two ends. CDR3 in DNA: TGTGCCAGCAGCCAACTCTACACCACAGGTCTCGGCGGGGAGCTGTTTTTT. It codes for CASSQLYTTGLGGELFF.

CDR3 in amino acids: CASSVAGVHGYTF. In DNA, the CDR3 is TGTGCCAGCAGTGTTGCAGGGGTACATGGCTACACCTTC. The V gene is TRBV25-1, the J gene TRBJ1-2; TRBD1 might be the D (6 bases). Germline CDR1 MGHDK, CDR2 SYGVNS. This CDR3 region has 13 residues. The V end lost 4 bases, the J end lost 6 bases, and 12 bases lay between the germline ends.

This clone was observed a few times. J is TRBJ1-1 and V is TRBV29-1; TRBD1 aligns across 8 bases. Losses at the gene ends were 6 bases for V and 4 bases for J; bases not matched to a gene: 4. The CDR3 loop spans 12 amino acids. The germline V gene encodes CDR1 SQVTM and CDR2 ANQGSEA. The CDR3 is CSVDRVATEAFF. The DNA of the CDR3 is TGCAGCGTGGACAGGGTGGCCACTGAAGCTTTCTTT.

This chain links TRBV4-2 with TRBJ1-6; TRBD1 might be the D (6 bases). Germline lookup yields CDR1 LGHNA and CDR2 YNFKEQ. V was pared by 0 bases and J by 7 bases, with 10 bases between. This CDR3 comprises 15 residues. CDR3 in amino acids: CASSQEGGANSPLHF. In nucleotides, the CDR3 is TGTGCCAGCAGCCAAGAGGGGGGGGCAAATTCACCCCTCCACTTT.

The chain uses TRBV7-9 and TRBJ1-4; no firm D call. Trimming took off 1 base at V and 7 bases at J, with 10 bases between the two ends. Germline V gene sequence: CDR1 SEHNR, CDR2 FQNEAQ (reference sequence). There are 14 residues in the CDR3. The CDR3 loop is CASSLEGLLEKLFF. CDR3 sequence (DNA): TGTGCCAGCAGCTTAGAAGGACTGCTTGAAAAACTGTTTTTT. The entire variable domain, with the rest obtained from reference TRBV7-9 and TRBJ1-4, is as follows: DTGVSQNPRHKITKRGQNVTFRCDPISEHNRLYWYRQTLGQGPEFLTYFQNEAQLEKSRLLSDRFSAERPKGSFSTLEIQRTEQGDSAMYLCASSLEGLLEKLFFGSGTQLSVL.

CDR3 sequence (DNA): TGTGCCAGCAGCTTAGGACTAGGGGGCGAAAAACTGTTTTTT. This codes for CASSLGLGGEKLFF. The chain uses TRBV7-9 and TRBJ1-4, with 7 bases aligning to TRBD1. The V gene's germline CDR1 is SEHNR and CDR2 FQNEAQ (reference sequence). The CDR3 has 14 residues. V gave up 1 base and J gave up 8 bases; unmatched junction bases: 4.

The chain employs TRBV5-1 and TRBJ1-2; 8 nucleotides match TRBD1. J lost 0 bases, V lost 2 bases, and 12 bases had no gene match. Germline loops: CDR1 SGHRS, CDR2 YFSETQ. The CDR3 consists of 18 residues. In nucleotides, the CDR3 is TGCGCCAGCAGCTTACATTTGGGAACAGGGGGTGCTAACTATGGCTACACCTTC. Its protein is CASSLHLGTGGANYGYTF.

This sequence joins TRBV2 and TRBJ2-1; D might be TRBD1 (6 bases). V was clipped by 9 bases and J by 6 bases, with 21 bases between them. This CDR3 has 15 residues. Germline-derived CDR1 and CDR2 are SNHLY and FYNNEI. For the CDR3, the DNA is TGTGCCAGTGGAGGCTCGGTGACAGGAGGCAATGAGCAGTTCTTC. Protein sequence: CASGGSVTGGNEQFF.

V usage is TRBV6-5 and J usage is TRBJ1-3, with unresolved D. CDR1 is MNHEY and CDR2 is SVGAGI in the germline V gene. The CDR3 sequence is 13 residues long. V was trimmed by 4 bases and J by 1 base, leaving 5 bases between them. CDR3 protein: CASSSLSGNTIYF. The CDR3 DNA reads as TGTGCCAGCAGTTCTCTATCTGGAAACACCATATATTTT.

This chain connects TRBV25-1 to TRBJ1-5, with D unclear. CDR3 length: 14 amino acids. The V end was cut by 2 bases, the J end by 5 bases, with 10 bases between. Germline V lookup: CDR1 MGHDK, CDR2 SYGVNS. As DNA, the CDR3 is TGTGCCAGCAGTGAAAGAGCAGAGGATCAGCCCCAGCATTTT. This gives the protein CASSERAEDQPQHF.

CDR3 DNA: TGTGCTAGCGATACCGGGACTTTTACCGGGGAGCTGTTTTTT. This gives the protein CASDTGTFTGELFF. The J gene is TRBJ2-2, the V gene TRBV12-5; maybe TRBD2 (6 bases). Trimming took 9 bases from V and 5 from J, leaving 16 bases between them. The CDR3 runs 14 residues. Germline V gene data show CDR1 as LGHNT and CDR2 as FRNRAP.

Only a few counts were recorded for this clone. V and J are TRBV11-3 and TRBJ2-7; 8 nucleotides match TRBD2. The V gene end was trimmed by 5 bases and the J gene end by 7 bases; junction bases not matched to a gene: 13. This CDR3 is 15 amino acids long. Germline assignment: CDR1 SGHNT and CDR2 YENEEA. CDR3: CASSAGLADSGEQYF. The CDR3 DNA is TGTGCCAGCAGCGCAGGACTAGCTGACTCAGGAGAGCAGTACTTC.

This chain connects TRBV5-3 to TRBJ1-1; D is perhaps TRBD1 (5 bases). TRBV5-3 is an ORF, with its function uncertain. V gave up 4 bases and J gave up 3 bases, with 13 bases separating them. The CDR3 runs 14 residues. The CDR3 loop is CARSTGDCDTEAFF. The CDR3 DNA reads TGTGCCAGAAGCACCGGGGACTGCGACACTGAAGCTTTCTTT.

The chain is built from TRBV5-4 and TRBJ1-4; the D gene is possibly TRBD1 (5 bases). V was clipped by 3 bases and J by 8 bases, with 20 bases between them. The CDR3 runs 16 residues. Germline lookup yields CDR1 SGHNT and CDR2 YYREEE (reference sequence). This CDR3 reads CASSWGGVQADEKLFF. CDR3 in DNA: TGTGCCAGCAGCTGGGGGGGGGTGCAAGCAGACGAAAAACTGTTTTTT.

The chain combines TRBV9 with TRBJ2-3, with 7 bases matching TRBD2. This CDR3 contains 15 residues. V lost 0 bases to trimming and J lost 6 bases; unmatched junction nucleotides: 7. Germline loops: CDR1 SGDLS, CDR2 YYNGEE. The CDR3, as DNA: TGTGCCAGCAGCGTAGGTACTAGCGAGGTGGATACGCAGTATTTT. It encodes CASSVGTSEVDTQYF.

The CDR3 reads CASSQDLRVTNLSPLHF. CDR3 bases: TGCGCCAGCAGCCAAGACCTCAGGGTTACCAATTTATCACCCCTCCACTTT. The genes are TRBV4-1 and TRBJ1-6; D might be TRBD1 (5 bases). The CDR3 extends over 17 amino acids. V lost 0 bases to trimming and J lost 10 bases, with 19 bases between them. The germline V gene has CDR1 MGHRA and CDR2 YSYEKL.

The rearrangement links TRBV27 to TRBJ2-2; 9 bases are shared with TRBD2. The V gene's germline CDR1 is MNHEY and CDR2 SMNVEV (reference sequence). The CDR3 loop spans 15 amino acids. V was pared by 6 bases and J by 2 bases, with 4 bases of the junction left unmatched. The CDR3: CASRKAGGNTGELFF. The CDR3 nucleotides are TGTGCCAGCAGGAAAGCGGGGGGCAACACCGGGGAGCTGTTTTTT.

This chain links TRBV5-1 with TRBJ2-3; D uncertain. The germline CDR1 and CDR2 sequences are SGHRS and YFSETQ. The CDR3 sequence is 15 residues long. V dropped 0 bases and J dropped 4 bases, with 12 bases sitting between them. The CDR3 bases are TGCGCCAGCAGCTTGGCCTCACGGCAGGCAGATACGCAGTATTTT. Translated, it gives CASSLASRQADTQYF.